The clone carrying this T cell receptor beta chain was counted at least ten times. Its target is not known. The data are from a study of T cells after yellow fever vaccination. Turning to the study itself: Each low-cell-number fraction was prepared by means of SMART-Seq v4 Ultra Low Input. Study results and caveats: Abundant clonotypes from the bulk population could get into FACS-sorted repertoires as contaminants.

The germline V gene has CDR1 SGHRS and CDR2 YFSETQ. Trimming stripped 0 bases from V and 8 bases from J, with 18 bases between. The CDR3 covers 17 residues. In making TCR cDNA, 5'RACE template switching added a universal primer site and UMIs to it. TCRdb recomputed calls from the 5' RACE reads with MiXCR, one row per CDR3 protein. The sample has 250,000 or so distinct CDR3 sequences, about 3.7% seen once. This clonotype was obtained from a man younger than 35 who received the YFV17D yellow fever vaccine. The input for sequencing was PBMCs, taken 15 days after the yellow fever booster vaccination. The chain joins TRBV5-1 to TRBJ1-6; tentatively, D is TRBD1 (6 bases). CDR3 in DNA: TGCGCCAGCAGCTTGGGGTTTAGGGGACAAGAGGATTCACCCCTCCACTTT. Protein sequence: CASSLGFRGQEDSPLHF. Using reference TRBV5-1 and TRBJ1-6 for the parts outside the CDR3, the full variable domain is KAGVTQTPRYLIKTRGQQVTLSCSPISGHRSVSWYQQTPGQGLQFLFEYFSETQRNKGNFPGRFSGRQFSNSRSEMNVSTLELGDSALYLCASSLGFRGQEDSPLHFGNGTRLTVT.